The 28 T cell receptor beta chains below come from one sample, sequenced in a study. MiXCR, applied by TCRdb to the RT-PCR reads, yields one record per CDR3 protein. Of around 700,000 distinct CDR3 sequences in the sample, 14% are singletons; the top ten hold 3.6%. The sample consisted of memory CD4+ T cells from blood. The receptors derive from a female donor in good health, serving as a healthy control.

This clonotype was counted ten times or more. V gene TRBV12-3 or TRBV12-4 combines with J gene TRBJ1-5; no reliable D call. The V end was cut by 3 bases, the J end by 3 bases, with 9 bases between. The CDR3 has 14 amino acids. For the CDR3, the DNA is TGTGCCAGCAGTTTTTTCCCAAACAATCAGCCCCAGCATTTT. This codes for CASSFFPNNQPQHF.

This clonotype appeared many times. The chain employs TRBV5-1 and TRBJ2-3, with 10 nucleotides matching TRBD2. The germline gives CDR1 SGHRS, CDR2 YFSETQ. The CDR3 contains 16 residues. Losses at the gene ends were 3 bases for V and 0 bases for J; bases not matched to a gene: 4. The CDR3 DNA reads TGCGCCAGCAGCTCTGGACTAGCGGATAGCACAGATACGCAGTATTTT. It encodes CASSSGLADSTDTQYF.

The rearrangement uses TRBV7-9 and TRBJ2-2; the D is unclear. The CDR3 contains 14 residues. CDR1 and CDR2 from the germline V gene are SEHNR and FQNEAQ (reference sequence). V was cut by 3 bases and J by 13 bases, with 18 bases left in between. The CDR3 DNA reads TGTGCCAGCAGCTTCACCTCGCCGAGGCCGGGGCTGTTTTTT. Translated, it gives CASSFTSPRPGLFF.

A few counts support this clonotype. The chain employs TRBV18 and TRBJ2-3; D perhaps matches TRBD1 (5 bases). CDR1 and CDR2 from the germline V gene are KGHSH and LQKENI. Trimming removed 0 bases from V and 2 bases from J, with 9 bases in between. The CDR3 loop spans 15 amino acids. Here the CDR3 DNA reads TGTGCCAGCTCACCACCGGGGCAGCACACAGATACGCAGTATTTT. Amino acids: CASSPPGQHTDTQYF.

Only a few counts were recorded for this clonotype. The chain recombines TRBV7-2 with TRBJ2-3, with D tentatively TRBD1 or TRBD2 (5 bases each). Trimming took off 2 bases at V and 5 bases at J, with 11 bases between the two ends. From germline, CDR1 is SGHTA and CDR2 FQGNSA. The CDR3 is 14 residues long. The CDR3 reads CASSLLGEQDTQYF. The DNA of the CDR3 is TGTGCCAGCAGCTTATTGGGGGAGCAAGATACGCAGTATTTT.

This chain connects TRBV28 to TRBJ2-4, with D uncertain. The CDR3 loop spans 13 amino acids. CDR1 is MDHEN, CDR2 SYDVKM, per germline. V gave up 8 bases and J gave up 0 bases, with 8 bases separating them. CDR3 in amino acids: CASGLLAKNIQYF. As DNA, the CDR3 is TGTGCCAGCGGTCTTCTAGCCAAAAACATTCAGTACTTC.

There are a few counts of this clonotype. This chain links TRBV28 with TRBJ2-1; no definite D call. Per germline, CDR1 MDHEN and CDR2 SYDVKM. V shed 11 bases and J shed 0 bases, with 14 bases lying between them. The length of the CDR3 is 14 residues. The CDR3 is CAAPGPPSYNEQFF. CDR3 nucleotide sequence: TGTGCCGCACCCGGGCCCCCCTCCTACAATGAGCAGTTCTTC.

This clonotype was recorded many times. V and J are TRBV7-2 and TRBJ2-5; 11 bases match TRBD2. Trimming removed 3 bases from V and 4 bases from J; junction bases left unmatched: 4. Germline V CDR1 and CDR2: SGHTA, FQGNSA. CDR3 size: 15 residues. CDR3 DNA: TGTGCCAGCAGCTTTAGCGGGGGGGCCGGAGAGACCCAGTACTTC. Its translation: CASSFSGGAGETQYF.

This clonotype was detected only a few times. The chain joins TRBV2 to TRBJ1-5; D is possibly TRBD1 (5 bases). The germline CDR1 and CDR2 sequences are SNHLY and FYNNEI. This CDR3 has 11 amino acids. V shed 4 bases and J shed 9 bases, with 7 bases lying between them. DNA for the CDR3: TGTGCCAGCAGTGGCCAGGGGCCCCAGCATTTT. As protein: CASSGQGPQHF.

V usage is TRBV10-3 and J usage is TRBJ2-2; 12 bases align to TRBD2. Germline CDR1 ENHRY, CDR2 SYGVKD. This CDR3 spans 17 amino acids. V shed 5 bases and J 5 bases; nucleotides not matched to a gene: 9. CDR3 sequence (DNA): TGTGCCATCAGTCGACTAGCGGGAGATCTGGGTACCGGGGAGCTGTTTTTT. This gives the protein CAISRLAGDLGTGELFF.

This sequence joins TRBV29-1 and TRBJ1-2; D is undetermined. Trimming shortened V by 3 bases and J by 4 bases, and 6 bases separated the two germline ends. This CDR3 has 11 amino acids. The germline V gene encodes CDR1 SQVTM and CDR2 ANQGSEA. The CDR3 loop is CSVDSFYGYTF. Written as DNA, the CDR3 is TGCAGCGTTGACTCTTTCTATGGCTACACCTTC.

This clonotype appeared many times. The gene calls are TRBV20-1 and TRBJ2-7; D uncertain. CDR1 and CDR2 (germline): DFQATT, SNEGSKA (reference sequence). CDR3 length equals 14 residues. V shed 3 bases and J shed 1 base, with 13 bases lying between them. CDR3 bases: TGCAGTGCTAGGGGCGGTAGCAAGTCCTACGAGCAGTACTTC. Translated: CSARGGSKSYEQYF.

This clonotype appeared a few times. V is TRBV7-9 and J is TRBJ2-2; D is possibly TRBD1 (5 bases). CDR1 is SEHNR, CDR2 FQNEAQ, per germline (reference sequence). With 5 bases removed from V and 4 bases from J, the gap between germline ends came to 5 bases. The CDR3 has 12 residues. CDR3 nucleotide sequence: TGTGCCAGCAGCGACAGCACCGGGGAGCTGTTTTTT. Translation: CASSDSTGELFF. The whole variable domain, remainder taken from reference TRBV7-9 and TRBJ2-2, is DTGVSQNPRHKITKRGQNVTFRCDPISEHNRLYWYRQTLGQGPEFLTYFQNEAQLEKSRLLSDRFSAERPKGSFSTLEIQRTEQGDSAMYLCASSDSTGELFFGEGSRLTVL.

This clonotype turned up a few times. The CDR3 here is CASSRGGSVYEQYF. In DNA, the CDR3 is TGTGCCAGCAGCCGCGGGGGCTCCGTCTACGAGCAGTACTTC. The chain links TRBV14 to TRBJ2-7, with a possible D match to TRBD2 (7 bases). V was trimmed by 4 bases and J by 3 bases, leaving 13 bases between them. Germline V lookup: CDR1 SGHDN, CDR2 FVKESK. There are 14 residues in the CDR3.

V gene TRBV7-6 combines with J gene TRBJ2-2; 8 bases map to TRBD1. V lost 5 bases and J lost 1; bases outside the gene matches: 12. Germline V gene data show CDR1 as SGHVS and CDR2 as FNYEAQ. The CDR3 is 18 amino acids. This chain's CDR3 is CASSLRPGGAQNTGELFF. Written as DNA, the CDR3 is TGTGCCAGCAGCCTACGCCCAGGGGGCGCCCAGAACACCGGGGAGCTGTTTTTT. The full variable domain, completed using reference TRBV7-6 and TRBJ2-2, is GAGVSQSPRYKVTKRGQDVALRCDPISGHVSLYWYRQALGQGPEFLTYFNYEAQQDKSGLPNDRFSAERPEGSISTLTIQRTEQRDSAMYRCASSLRPGGAQNTGELFFGEGSRLTVL.

The chain combines TRBV28 with TRBJ1-2; no firm D call. Trimming pared 11 bases from V and 6 bases from J, leaving 10 bases between. Germline V gene lookup returns CDR1 MDHEN and CDR2 SYDVKM. CDR3 length: 10 amino acids. CDR3 nucleotide sequence: TGTGCCGTTGATACAGATGGCTACACCTTC. It codes for CAVDTDGYTF.

This chain links TRBV20-1 with TRBJ1-5, with D tentatively TRBD1 (5 bases). CDR3 length: 13 amino acids. The V gene lost 3 bases and the J gene lost 3 bases, with 9 bases spanning the gap. Germline CDR1 is DFQATT and CDR2 is SNEGSKA (reference sequence). The CDR3 region has the DNA TGCAGTGCTAGGAGGGACCTCAATCAGCCCCAGCATTTT. Translation: CSARRDLNQPQHF.

The rearrangement links TRBV7-9 to TRBJ2-1; 9 positions match TRBD2. J was trimmed by 5 bases and V by 1 base; bases with no gene match: 3. Looked up from germline, CDR1 is SEHNR and CDR2 is FQNEAQ (reference sequence). The CDR3 contains 15 residues. As DNA, the CDR3 is TGTGCCAGCAGCTTAGGTAGCGGGAGTCACAATGAGCAGTTCTTC. It yields the protein CASSLGSGSHNEQFF.

This clonotype was recorded many times. This rearrangement joins TRBV24-1 to TRBJ2-1; tentative D call: TRBD2 (5 bases). Between the trimmed V and J ends, which lost 9 bases and 5 bases, there was a span of 7 bases. This CDR3 has 11 amino acids. Germline V CDR1 and CDR2: KGHDR, SFDVKD. The CDR3 bases are TGTGCCACCCAGAGGGACAATGAGCAGTTCTTC. It yields the protein CATQRDNEQFF.

The chain recombines TRBV27 with TRBJ1-4; the D gene is possibly TRBD1 (5 bases). CDR1 and CDR2 from the germline V gene are MNHEY and SMNVEV (reference sequence). V was pared by 5 bases and J by 11 bases, with 18 bases between. The CDR3 sequence is 14 residues long. Written as DNA, the CDR3 is TGTGCCAGCAGTCGAAGGGACGACGGAGGGAAACTGTTTTTT. It yields the protein CASSRRDDGGKLFF.

This clonotype was found many times. A junction boundary mismatches the germline segment, possibly from a read error. This chain joins TRBV7-9 and TRBJ2-1; the match to TRBD2 covers 9 bases. Germline V gene sequence: CDR1 SEHNR, CDR2 FQNEAQ (reference sequence). The CDR3 spans 12 residues. The CDR3, as DNA: TGTGGCTCCGGGACTAGCTACAGTGAGCAGTTCTTC. Protein sequence: CGSGTSYSEQFF. The whole variable domain, filled in from reference TRBV7-9 and TRBJ2-1, reads DTGVSQNPRHKITKRGQNVTFRCDPISEHNRLYWYRQTLGQGPEFLTYFQNEAQLEKSRLLSDRFSAERPKGSFSTLEIQRTEQGDSAMYLCGSGTSYSEQFFGPGTRLTVL.

The CDR3 sequence: CASSQDGLAGGEWDEQFF. CDR3 DNA: TGCGCCAGCAGCCAAGATGGGCTAGCGGGAGGTGAGTGGGATGAGCAGTTCTTC. J is TRBJ2-1 and V is TRBV4-3; 11 positions match TRBD2. Trimming cost V 0 bases and J 8 bases; bases outside gene matches: 12. Germline CDR1 reads LGHNA; CDR2 reads YSLEER. This CDR3 has 18 amino acids.

This clonotype appeared many times. The V and J genes are TRBV5-6 and TRBJ1-2; D might be TRBD1 (5 bases). Germline V gene data show CDR1 as SGHDT and CDR2 as YYEEEE. The ends were cut back, 2 bases at V and 1 base at J, with 12 bases in the middle. This CDR3 comprises 15 residues. The CDR3: CASSLPGKSNYGYTF. The CDR3 DNA is TGTGCCAGCAGCTTACCAGGGAAGAGTAACTATGGCTACACCTTC.

This clonotype turned up a few times. The rearrangement links TRBV7-2 to TRBJ1-6; D remains ambiguous. Trimming left V 4 bases short and J 13 bases short, with 14 bases between. The CDR3 has 13 residues. Germline V lookup: CDR1 SGHTA, CDR2 FQGNSA. The chain's CDR3 is CASSSVGQTPLHF. The CDR3 DNA is TGTGCCAGCAGCTCCGTCGGGCAAACGCCCCTCCACTTT.

CDR3 sequence reads: CSASRGANTEAFF. CDR3 sequence (DNA): TGCAGTGCTTCTAGGGGGGCGAACACTGAAGCTTTCTTT. The rearrangement joins TRBV20-1 to TRBJ1-1, with D maybe TRBD1 (6 bases). The germline CDR1 and CDR2 sequences are DFQATT and SNEGSKA (reference sequence). Trimming left V 5 bases short and J 1 base short, with 11 bases between. CDR3 length: 13 residues.

The chain joins TRBV12-3 or TRBV12-4 to TRBJ1-4; possibly TRBD1 for D (5 bases). The length of the CDR3 is 14 residues. Trimming left V 10 bases short and J 7 bases short, with 19 bases between. The CDR3 DNA follows: TGTGCCACCACGCACGGGACGATGGTTGAAAAACTGTTTTTT. Protein sequence: CATTHGTMVEKLFF.

The chain employs TRBV3-1 and TRBJ1-2, with 7 bases identical to TRBD1. Germline CDR1 LGHDT, CDR2 YNNKEL (reference sequence). The trim removed 4 bases at V and 7 bases at J, leaving 12 bases unmatched. This CDR3 region has 15 residues. The DNA for the CDR3 is TGTGCCAGCAGCCGAACGACAGGGACCCATGGTGGCTACACCTTC. Its translation is CASSRTTGTHGGYTF.

The rearrangement links TRBV5-1 to TRBJ1-1, with D uncertain. Germline CDR1 SGHRS, CDR2 YFSETQ. Trimming removed 0 bases at V and 5 bases at J, with 17 bases between. The CDR3 has 16 amino acids. The CDR3 spells CASSLVGPRVGTEAFF. CDR3 nucleotide sequence: TGCGCCAGCAGCTTGGTCGGGCCACGGGTGGGGACTGAAGCTTTCTTT.